This TCR beta chain came from a study of shared clonotypes between healthy human individuals. Overall study context: Three CD4 naive, three CD4 memory, two CD8 naive and one CD8 memory plate were used per donor.

Sorted-subset replicate PCRs used around 200 ng of genomic DNA. This amount corresponded to approximately 30,000 T cell genomes. In the original analysis: Junction-only sequences produced by ImmunoSEQ had no quality scores, so filtering differed. The method was immunoSEQ multiplex PCR; TCRdb's version includes in-frame clones alone and lacks a portion of them. V and J calls and clone size come straight from that table; D and trimming were deduced from the DNA. The table lists 2,500,000 or so clones, 90% to 95% of them singletons. The sample was naive CD4+ T cells from PBMCs. The subset: CD45RA+ positively selected. The receptor was derived from a man between 18 and 35 years old in good health. Some clones in this sample may be carry-over from other donors' samples.

The CDR3 spells CASSLLGGGSEAFF. The CDR3 coding sequence is TGTGCCAGCAGCTTATTGGGGGGTGGGTCTGAAGCTTTCTTT. V is TRBV13 and J is TRBJ1-1; D is possibly TRBD1 (5 bases). Germline lookup yields CDR1 PRHDT and CDR2 FYEKMQ (reference sequence). This CDR3 spans 14 amino acids. Trimming stripped 2 bases from V and 6 bases from J, with 13 bases between.